The sequence of this T cell receptor (beta chain) was determined in a study of blood T cell repertoires in COVID-19. Study background: Both acute and convalescent COVID-19 samples were obtained from the United States, Italy and Spain.

Sequencing was performed with immunoSEQ multiplex PCR; in TCRdb, only in-frame clones are kept and a portion is missing. The sample has 150,000 or so clones; 84% are singletons. This clone turned up a few times. This CDR3 spans 13 amino acids. V trimming: 6 bases; J trimming: 5 bases; junction bases outside the gene matches: 2. The TCR originated in a woman in her 50s who had recovered from COVID-19. The rearrangement links TRBV12-3 or TRBV12-4 to TRBJ2-7, with 12 bases fitting TRBD2. Sequencing used PBMCs or T cells enriched from blood (not recorded which). The CDR3 here is CASRLAGGNEQYF. As DNA, the CDR3 is TGTGCCAGCAGACTAGCGGGAGGTAACGAGCAGTACTTC.